The subject of this entry is one TCR beta chain. One entry per CDR3 protein, called by TCRdb with MiXCR from the RT-PCR reads. The table includes 650,000 to 800,000 distinct CDR3 sequences, 12% to 15% detected once. Trimming took 6 bases from V and 4 from J, leaving 24 bases between them. The CDR3 is made up of 17 amino acids. Germline V CDR1 and CDR2: MNHEY, SVGEGT. The clonotype originates from a female donor in good health, serving as a healthy control. J is TRBJ1-2 and V is TRBV6-2 or TRBV6-3; maybe TRBD1 (5 bases). Sequencing input: memory CD4+ T cells from blood. In DNA, the CDR3 is TGTGCCAGCAGCCGCGGGGGAAACCTCGACAGAATCTATGGCTACACCTTC. Translation gives CASSRGGNLDRIYGYTF.